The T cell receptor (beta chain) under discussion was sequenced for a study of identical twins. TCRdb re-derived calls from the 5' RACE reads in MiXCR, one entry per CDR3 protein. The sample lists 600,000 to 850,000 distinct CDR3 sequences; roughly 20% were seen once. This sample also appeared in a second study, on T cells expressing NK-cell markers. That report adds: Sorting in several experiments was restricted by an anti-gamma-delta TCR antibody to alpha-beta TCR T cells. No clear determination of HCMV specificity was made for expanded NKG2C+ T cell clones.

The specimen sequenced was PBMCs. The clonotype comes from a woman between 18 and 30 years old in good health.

Here the CDR3 reads CASGGLAGGVYTQYF. The CDR3 DNA reads as TGTGCCAGCGGGGGACTAGCGGGGGGAGTATATACGCAGTATTTT. This rearrangement joins TRBV12-3 or TRBV12-4 to TRBJ2-3, with 15 bases lining up with TRBD2. This CDR3 spans 15 amino acids. The J segment lost 7 bases and the V segment lost 8 bases, leaving 7 bases of the junction unmatched.